This T cell receptor (gamma chain) came from a study of Vδ1+ human thymocytes. The germline CDR1 and CDR2 sequences are EGSNGY and YDSYNSKV. V lost 0 bases and J lost 6; bases outside the gene matches: 11. CDR3 length: 15 amino acids. RNA was extracted from the cells and then reverse transcribed. Pooled V-gene forward primers with one constant-region reverse primer generated the CDR3 amplicons by multiplex PCR. TCRdb reapplied CATT to the multiplex PCR reads. The profile covers tens of thousands of gamma-chain clones, with around 20% appearing a single time and about 2% taken by the ten largest. Findings and limits, study-wide: Thymic TRG and TRD repertoires appeared highly polyclonal, with Gaussian CDR3 length distributions.

Comment on this clone: Its target is unknown.

The chain recombines TRGV2 with TRGJ1 or TRGJ2. The TCR sequence derives from a girl under two years old who had congenital heart surgery. The sample consisted of Vdelta1+ gamma-delta thymocytes from the thymus. Subset in this sample: FACS-sorted CD3+ TCRalphabeta- TCRVdelta1+ TCRVdelta2- thymocytes. Here the CDR3 reads CATWDGGSNSYKKLF. For the CDR3, the DNA is TGTGCCACCTGGGACGGGGGGTCGAACAGTTATAAGAAACTCTTT.